The 13 T cell receptor beta chains in this list originate from one sample, sequenced in a study of OX40 agonist ivuxolimab in advanced cancers. The method was immunoSEQ multiplex PCR; TCRdb's version includes in-frame clones alone and lacks a portion of them. The repertoire includes 70,000 to 85,000 clones, 75% to 95% of them detected once, and 5.5% to 6% sits in the top ten. The sample here was CD4+ or CD8+ T cells sorted from blood, taken in a trial of the OX40 agonist ivuxolimab. The receptor set was obtained from an adult with an advanced solid tumor such as melanoma, head and neck, liver or kidney cancer.

DNA for the CDR3: TGTGCCAGCAGCCCTAGGGGTGGGGGGGCCGAGGAGCAGTACTTC. Translated: CASSPRGGGAEEQYF. This rearrangement joins TRBV9 to TRBJ2-7; D might be TRBD2 (7 bases). The germline V gene encodes CDR1 SGDLS and CDR2 YYNGEE. Trimming took off 4 bases at V and 7 bases at J, with 21 bases between the two ends. This CDR3 is built from 15 residues.

The J gene is TRBJ2-1, the V gene TRBV29-1; TRBD1 matches 7 bases. This CDR3 spans 17 amino acids. V was pared by 0 bases and J by 3 bases, with 11 bases of the junction left unmatched. Germline V gives CDR1 SQVTM, CDR2 ANQGSEA. In DNA form, the CDR3 reads TGCAGCGTTGAAGATAGGACCGGGACAGTTGACTACAATGAGCAGTTCTTC. Encoded protein: CSVEDRTGTVDYNEQFF.

The table lists this clone with a count of one. The chain employs TRBV7-3 and TRBJ1-2, with D hard to call. The germline V and J ends were trimmed by 6 bases and 2 bases, with 13 bases remaining between them. The length of the CDR3 is 14 residues. Germline assignment: CDR1 SGHTA and CDR2 FQGTGA. The CDR3 DNA is TGTGCCAGCAGTGACGGACGGCCGAACTATGGCTACACCTTC. This translates into CASSDGRPNYGYTF.

This chain connects TRBV5-6 to TRBJ1-2; D unclear. The CDR3 runs 12 residues. Trimming took 1 base from V and 8 from J, leaving 9 bases between them. Germline V gives CDR1 SGHDT, CDR2 YYEEEE. The CDR3 bases are TGTGCCAGCAGCTTGAACACCTGGGGCTACACCTTC. As protein: CASSLNTWGYTF.

In DNA form, the CDR3 reads TGCGCCAGCAGCCCGGGGGGTGGAGATACGCAGTATTTT. Translation gives CASSPGGGDTQYF. This chain joins TRBV4-3 and TRBJ2-3; the match to TRBD2 covers 7 bases. This CDR3 is 13 amino acids long. The V gene's germline CDR1 is LGHNA and CDR2 YSLEER. The ends lost 4 bases at V and 5 bases at J; junction bases unmatched: 3.

J is TRBJ2-5 and V is TRBV29-1, with D maybe TRBD1 (6 bases). The CDR3 extends over 14 amino acids. The V and J ends lost 2 bases and 1 base respectively, with 11 bases between them. CDR1 SQVTM and CDR2 ANQGSEA come from the germline V gene. The CDR3 region has the DNA TGCAGCGTTGAAAAACAGGGATTCCAAGAGACCCAGTACTTC. It codes for CSVEKQGFQETQYF.

The chain employs TRBV5-1 and TRBJ2-7; tentative D call: TRBD2 (6 bases). Germline V gene lookup returns CDR1 SGHRS and CDR2 YFSETQ. The V gene lost 0 bases and the J gene lost 3 bases, with 10 bases spanning the gap. CDR3 size: 14 residues. CDR3 residues: CASSLGGGYYEQYF. DNA of the CDR3: TGCGCCAGCAGCTTGGGGGGAGGTTACTACGAGCAGTACTTC.

The gene calls are TRBV29-1 and TRBJ2-2; 14 bases line up with TRBD2. Germline CDR1 reads SQVTM; CDR2 reads ANQGSEA. The CDR3 is made up of 16 amino acids. Unmatched junction bases numbered 7, after V lost 7 bases and J lost 3 bases. CDR3 sequence (DNA): TGCAGCGCCGGACTAGCGGGAGGTAGGGACACCGGGGAGCTGTTTTTT. As protein: CSAGLAGGRDTGELFF.

The chain joins TRBV27 to TRBJ2-7, with TRBD1 matching over 7 bases. The CDR3 is 13 residues long. V shed 5 bases and J 0 bases; nucleotides not matched to a gene: 1. From germline, CDR1 is MNHEY and CDR2 SMNVEV (reference sequence). The CDR3 spells CASSGTASYEQYF. In nucleotides, the CDR3 is TGTGCCAGCAGTGGGACAGCCTCCTACGAGCAGTACTTC.

The V and J genes are TRBV6-5 and TRBJ2-7; possibly TRBD2 for D (5 bases). V lost 2 bases to trimming and J lost 5 bases, with 10 bases between them. CDR3 length: 13 residues. Germline loops: CDR1 MNHEY, CDR2 SVGAGI. This CDR3 is CASSYLSGNEQYF. The CDR3 coding sequence is TGTGCCAGCAGTTACCTATCGGGGAACGAGCAGTACTTC.

This clone was detected only once. The chain joins TRBV5-1 to TRBJ1-2, with unresolved D. V lost 0 bases to trimming and J lost 5 bases, with 11 bases between them. Germline CDR1 is SGHRS and CDR2 is YFSETQ. CDR3 length: 14 residues. CDR3 protein: CASSLALSTYGYTF. In DNA form, the CDR3 reads TGCGCCAGCAGCTTGGCCTTGTCAACATATGGCTACACCTTC.

V usage is TRBV4-1 and J usage is TRBJ1-1; 8 nucleotides match TRBD1. Looked up from germline, CDR1 is MGHRA and CDR2 is YSYEKL. The CDR3 has 15 residues. J gave up 4 bases and V 0 bases, and 4 bases lay outside the gene matches. The CDR3 is CASSQEGQAFTEAFF. The CDR3 nucleotides read TGCGCCAGCAGCCAAGAGGGACAGGCGTTCACTGAAGCTTTCTTT.

The chain carries TRBV9 and TRBJ1-4, with TRBD1 matching 7 bases. The CDR3 consists of 16 residues. Germline values: CDR1 SGDLS, CDR2 YYNGEE. V was pared by 4 bases and J by 2 bases, with 8 bases of the junction left unmatched. This CDR3 is CASSTGRTGTNEKLFF. CDR3 DNA: TGTGCCAGCAGCACAGGAAGGACAGGCACTAATGAAAAACTGTTTTTT.